Shown below are 32 T cell receptor beta chains from a single sample sequenced in a study of identical twins. TCRdb itself ran the 5' RACE reads through MiXCR, one entry per CDR3 protein. Counted here are about 530,000 distinct CDR3 sequences, roughly 15% occurring once; the ten biggest clones make up roughly 0.43%. The sample was also reused in another study, on yellow fever vaccine responses in identical twins.

Sequencing used CD4+ T cells sorted from blood. The source of these receptors is a woman aged 18-29 years in good health.

The chain joins TRBV7-9 to TRBJ1-2; D gene uncertain. Trimming took off 5 bases at V and 8 bases at J, with 9 bases between the two ends. From germline, CDR1 is SEHNR and CDR2 FQNEAQ (reference sequence). The CDR3 extends over 11 amino acids. The chain's CDR3 is CASSLASGYTF. For the CDR3, the DNA is TGTGCCAGCAGCCTGGCGTCCGGCTACACCTTC.

In its sample, this clonotype was seen a few times. This rearrangement joins TRBV11-2 to TRBJ2-5; D call uncertain. This CDR3 is 12 amino acids long. The germline gives CDR1 SGHAT, CDR2 FQNNGV. V dropped 1 base and J dropped 9 bases, with 9 bases sitting between them. The CDR3 region has the DNA TGTGCCAGCAGCTTAGTGGGGTGGGCCCAGTACTTC. Protein sequence: CASSLVGWAQYF.

The genes are TRBV5-1 and TRBJ2-1, with D hard to call. Germline V gene lookup returns CDR1 SGHRS and CDR2 YFSETQ. Trimming removed 0 bases from V and 10 bases from J, with 14 bases in between. The CDR3 runs 14 residues. In DNA, the CDR3 is TGCGCCAGCAGCTTGGGCCCGCCAAGTGACGAGCAGTTCTTC. This encodes CASSLGPPSDEQFF.

This clonotype was counted between two and nine times. The chain recombines TRBV12-3 or TRBV12-4 with TRBJ2-1; 8 bases are a match to TRBD1. After removal of 5 bases from V and 7 bases from J, the junction contained 7 bases not matched to a gene. CDR3 length equals 14 residues. CDR3: CASSTRTGNNEQFF. CDR3 coding DNA: TGTGCCAGCAGTACCCGGACAGGGAATAATGAGCAGTTCTTC.

J is TRBJ2-7 and V is TRBV29-1; possible D gene TRBD2, 6 bases. CDR1 and CDR2 from the germline V gene are SQVTM and ANQGSEA. This CDR3 comprises 15 residues. Trimming removed 2 bases at V and 1 base at J, with 15 bases between. CDR3 nucleotide sequence: TGCAGCGTTGAAAGGCCCGGGACTCCGTCCTACGAGCAGTACTTC. This gives the protein CSVERPGTPSYEQYF.

J is TRBJ2-7 and V is TRBV9; a weak D match, TRBD2 (5 bases). From germline, CDR1 is SGDLS and CDR2 YYNGEE. The CDR3 contains 14 residues. Deletions cut 6 bases from V and 6 bases from J, with 19 bases between. The CDR3, as DNA: TGTGCCAGCACCCCGGGTGAGGGTTTGGGCGAGCAGTACTTC. Amino acids: CASTPGEGLGEQYF.

Many counts were recorded for this clonotype. The V gene is TRBV5-1, the J gene TRBJ1-1, with D perhaps TRBD1 (5 bases). V was trimmed by 2 bases and J by 0 bases, leaving 11 bases between them. The germline gives CDR1 SGHRS, CDR2 YFSETQ. The CDR3 has 15 amino acids. The CDR3 is CASSLEGTMNTEAFF. The CDR3 nucleotides are TGCGCCAGCAGCTTAGAGGGGACCATGAACACTGAAGCTTTCTTT.

The sample holds a few counts of this clonotype. The rearrangement links TRBV6-1 to TRBJ2-5; D gene unclear. Germline CDR1 and CDR2: MNHNS and SASEGT. The CDR3 covers 13 residues. V shed 4 bases and J shed 5 bases, with 11 bases lying between them. CDR3 protein: CASSGAGWETQYF. The CDR3 bases are TGTGCCAGCAGTGGGGCCGGGTGGGAGACCCAGTACTTC.

The genes are TRBV5-1 and TRBJ2-1; TRBD1 agrees at 10 bases. There are 19 residues in the CDR3. Germline-derived CDR1 and CDR2 are SGHRS and YFSETQ. V shed 2 bases, J shed 0 bases, and the junction held 11 bases outside the gene matches. The DNA of the CDR3 is TGCGCCAGCAGCTTCCGGGACAGGGGTCCCTCGAGCTCCTACAATGAGCAGTTCTTC. It translates to CASSFRDRGPSSSYNEQFF. Supplemented by reference TRBV5-1 and TRBJ2-1, the full variable domain reads KAGVTQTPRYLIKTRGQQVTLSCSPISGHRSVSWYQQTPGQGLQFLFEYFSETQRNKGNFPGRFSGRQFSNSRSEMNVSTLELGDSALYLCASSFRDRGPSSSYNEQFFGPGTRLTVL.

The sample holds a few counts of this clonotype. J is TRBJ2-2 and V is TRBV11-2, with 10 nucleotides matching TRBD2. Germline CDR1 reads SGHAT; CDR2 reads FQNNGV. With V trimmed by 4 bases and J by 3 bases, 11 bases remained unmatched. The CDR3 is 18 residues long. Written as DNA, the CDR3 is TGTGCCAGCAGCTCGGGTGGGGGTCTAGCGGGAGACACCGGGGAGCTGTTTTTT. This encodes CASSSGGGLAGDTGELFF.

Many counts were recorded for this clonotype. This chain connects TRBV12-3 or TRBV12-4 to TRBJ2-5; TRBD2 matches 11 bases. CDR3 size: 15 residues. Trimming took 6 bases from V and 2 from J; bases not matched to a gene: 5. This CDR3 reads CASRWTSGRQETQYF. CDR3 nucleotide sequence: TGTGCCAGCAGATGGACTAGCGGGCGACAAGAGACCCAGTACTTC.

The chain joins TRBV6-5 to TRBJ2-7; 9 bases agree with TRBD2. J lost 3 bases, V lost 0 bases, and 9 bases had no gene match. Germline V gene lookup returns CDR1 MNHEY and CDR2 SVGAGI. This CDR3 has 17 amino acids. The CDR3 coding sequence is TGTGCCAGCAGTTACTCGGGACTAGCCCCAGGGTGCTACGAGCAGTACTTC. Protein: CASSYSGLAPGCYEQYF.

V usage is TRBV5-1 and J usage is TRBJ2-1; D not certain. CDR1 SGHRS and CDR2 YFSETQ come from the germline V gene. This CDR3 is built from 16 residues. Trimming stripped 0 bases from V and 0 bases from J, with 10 bases between. The CDR3 protein is CASSLAAAGSYNEQFF. The CDR3 region has the DNA TGCGCCAGCAGCTTGGCCGCGGCAGGCTCCTACAATGAGCAGTTCTTC.

CDR3 amino acids: CASSLIRGTGELFF. CDR3 DNA sequence: TGTGCCAGCAGTTTGATTCGCGGCACCGGGGAGCTGTTTTTT. The chain uses TRBV2 and TRBJ2-2, with D uncertain. V lost 5 bases, J lost 4 bases, and 11 bases lay in between. This CDR3 comprises 14 residues. Germline V gives CDR1 SNHLY, CDR2 FYNNEI.

The chain uses TRBV7-9 and TRBJ2-1; TRBD2 matches at 8 bases. Germline CDR1 reads SEHNR; CDR2 reads FQNEAQ (reference sequence). CDR3 size: 15 residues. The ends lost 4 bases at V and 2 bases at J; junction bases unmatched: 4. CDR3 sequence reads: CASSSFSGAYNEQFF. In DNA form, the CDR3 reads TGTGCCAGCAGCTCCTTTAGCGGGGCCTACAATGAGCAGTTCTTC.

This chain uses TRBV7-8 with TRBJ2-6; no clear D. Per germline, CDR1 SGHVS and CDR2 FQNEAQ. V was pared by 5 bases and J by 3 bases, with 20 bases between. This CDR3 spans 18 amino acids. The CDR3 nucleotides read TGTGCCAGCAGCGGCCAGGTCGAACTTGTGTATGGGGCCAACGTCCTGACTTTC. Translation: CASSGQVELVYGANVLTF.

Details on this clonotype: A read error may be the cause here, since a much bigger clone is one base away. This chain links TRBV18 with TRBJ2-2; D is unresolved. There are 13 residues in the CDR3. Germline values: CDR1 KGHSH, CDR2 LQKENI. Trimming removed 0 bases at V and 10 bases at J, with 9 bases between. CDR3 in DNA: TGTGCCAGCTCACCACCGACGTCCGAGGAGCTGTTTTTT. It is translated as CASSPPTSEELFF.

A few counts support this clonotype. The V gene is TRBV7-6, the J gene TRBJ2-3; 10 positions match TRBD2. This CDR3 region has 16 residues. Germline trimming cut 5 bases from V and 3 bases from J; bases unmatched to any gene: 8. Germline V gives CDR1 SGHVS, CDR2 FNYEAQ. The CDR3 is CASSTGGLARTDTQYF. The CDR3 DNA reads as TGTGCCAGCAGCACAGGGGGACTAGCGAGGACAGATACGCAGTATTTT.

The V and J genes are TRBV6-4 and TRBJ2-1; possibly TRBD1 for D (6 bases). V was trimmed by 3 bases and J by 8 bases, leaving 8 bases between them. This CDR3 region has 12 residues. CDR1 is MRHNA and CDR2 is SNTAGT in the germline V gene. CDR3 residues: CASSEGGYEQFF. In DNA, the CDR3 is TGTGCCAGCAGTGAAGGGGGATATGAGCAGTTCTTC.

This clonotype showed up just a few times. The rearrangement links TRBV9 to TRBJ2-5; either TRBD1 or TRBD2 may supply D (5 bases each). Trimming took off 2 bases at V and 1 base at J, with 12 bases between the two ends. Germline V lookup: CDR1 SGDLS, CDR2 YYNGEE. This CDR3 has 15 residues. The CDR3 DNA follows: TGTGCCAGCAGCGTGAGGGGAGCCTTCCAAGAGACCCAGTACTTC. It encodes CASSVRGAFQETQYF.

This clonotype was detected only a few times. The chain links TRBV2 to TRBJ2-2, with TRBD2 identical over 11 bases. With 6 bases clipped from V and 4 bases from J, the junction kept 4 bases outside the gene matches. CDR1 is SNHLY, CDR2 FYNNEI, per germline. This CDR3 region has 15 residues. CDR3 in DNA: TGTGCCAGCAGGGTTAGCGGGGGGGCCACCGGGGAGCTGTTTTTT. It yields the protein CASRVSGGATGELFF.

The J gene is TRBJ2-3, the V gene TRBV5-1; D remains ambiguous. The CDR3 covers 13 residues. The V and J ends lost 1 base and 4 bases respectively, with 7 bases between them. The germline gives CDR1 SGHRS, CDR2 YFSETQ. In DNA form, the CDR3 reads TGCGCCAGCAGCTTGAACGCCCCAGATACGCAGTATTTT. This codes for CASSLNAPDTQYF. Variable domain in full (rest from reference TRBV5-1 and TRBJ2-3): KAGVTQTPRYLIKTRGQQVTLSCSPISGHRSVSWYQQTPGQGLQFLFEYFSETQRNKGNFPGRFSGRQFSNSRSEMNVSTLELGDSALYLCASSLNAPDTQYFGPGTRLTVL.

This clonotype was recorded a few times. At one of its ends the junction is not consistent with the germline gene, which may arise from a read error. The chain combines TRBV7-8 with TRBJ2-1; the D is unclear. CDR3 length: 12 amino acids. The V gene's germline CDR1 is SGHVS and CDR2 FQNEAQ. The CDR3 nucleotides read TGTGCCAGCAGCTTAGCTCTGAGTCCGCCCGACTTC. This encodes CASSLALSPPDF.

This clonotype was seen a handful of times. V is TRBV5-1 and J is TRBJ2-3; 11 bases agree with TRBD2. With 0 bases clipped from V and 5 bases from J, the junction kept 5 bases outside the gene matches. CDR1 and CDR2 from the germline V gene are SGHRS and YFSETQ. This CDR3 is built from 16 residues. Here the CDR3 reads CASSLVLAGALDTQYF. The CDR3 DNA reads as TGCGCCAGCAGCTTGGTACTAGCGGGAGCGCTAGATACGCAGTATTTT. Full variable domain (outside the CDR3, taken from reference TRBV5-1 and TRBJ2-3): KAGVTQTPRYLIKTRGQQVTLSCSPISGHRSVSWYQQTPGQGLQFLFEYFSETQRNKGNFPGRFSGRQFSNSRSEMNVSTLELGDSALYLCASSLVLAGALDTQYFGPGTRLTVL.

The chain links TRBV28 to TRBJ2-6; 7 nucleotides match TRBD2. The J segment lost 0 bases and the V segment lost 5 bases, leaving 10 bases of the junction unmatched. The CDR3 has 18 amino acids. CDR1 MDHEN and CDR2 SYDVKM come from the germline V gene. CDR3 nucleotides: TGTGCCAGCAGTCAACAGAGCGGGACCGGCTCTGGGGCCAACGTCCTGACTTTC. Protein: CASSQQSGTGSGANVLTF.

This clonotype was observed many times. Here the CDR3 reads CASSQDSGGPRETQYF. CDR3 sequence (DNA): TGTGCCAGCAGCCAAGATTCGGGGGGGCCAAGGGAGACCCAGTACTTC. This chain uses TRBV14 with TRBJ2-5; 8 bases are a match to TRBD2. The ends lost 0 bases at V and 5 bases at J; junction bases unmatched: 8. Germline CDR1 and CDR2: SGHDN and FVKESK. The CDR3 is made up of 16 amino acids.

This chain uses TRBV24-1 with TRBJ2-2, with TRBD2 matching over 12 bases. With 7 bases clipped from V and 5 bases from J, the junction kept 7 bases outside the gene matches. Germline CDR1 and CDR2: KGHDR and SFDVKD. The CDR3 covers 16 residues. The CDR3 DNA sequence: TGTGCCACCAGCCAACTAGCGGGGGGTGTAACCGGGGAGCTGTTTTTT. It encodes CATSQLAGGVTGELFF.

The CDR3 nucleotides read TGTGCCAGCAGCGCTAGCCTCTCCTACAATGAGCAGTTCTTC. This encodes CASSASLSYNEQFF. The rearrangement joins TRBV12-3 or TRBV12-4 to TRBJ2-1; a possible D gene is TRBD2 (5 bases). V shed 6 bases and J shed 0 bases, with 9 bases lying between them. The CDR3 covers 14 residues.

The chain recombines TRBV7-2 with TRBJ2-2; D ambiguous. Germline CDR1 is SGHTA and CDR2 is FQGNSA. This CDR3 is 16 amino acids long. Trimming cost V 1 base and J 1 base, with 10 bases left between them. CDR3 amino acids: CASSLVPAMNTGELFF. In DNA form, the CDR3 reads TGTGCCAGCAGCTTAGTCCCAGCAATGAACACCGGGGAGCTGTTTTTT.

The V gene is TRBV11-2, the J gene TRBJ2-2; 8 bases match TRBD1. The ends lost 3 bases at V and 3 bases at J; junction bases unmatched: 6. Germline V gives CDR1 SGHAT, CDR2 FQNNGV. CDR3 length: 16 amino acids. The chain's CDR3 is CASSFRTGKDTGELFF. Written as DNA, the CDR3 is TGTGCCAGCAGCTTCAGGACAGGGAAGGACACCGGGGAGCTGTTTTTT.

The chain is built from TRBV5-1 and TRBJ1-1; tentatively, D is TRBD1 (5 bases). The length of the CDR3 is 13 residues. V lost 9 bases, J lost 6 bases, and 18 bases lay in between. Germline CDR1 is SGHRS and CDR2 is YFSETQ. The DNA for the CDR3 is TGCGCCACCTCGATCGTGGGGCCCCCTGAAGCTTTCTTT. It yields the protein CATSIVGPPEAFF.

This rearrangement joins TRBV4-1 to TRBJ2-1; TRBD2 is a possible D gene (5 bases). Trimming left V 1 base short and J 7 bases short, with 11 bases between. Germline CDR1 MGHRA, CDR2 YSYEKL. CDR3 length: 14 amino acids. CDR3 in amino acids: CASSQVDPGNEQFF. The CDR3 coding sequence is TGCGCCAGCAGCCAAGTCGACCCGGGGAATGAGCAGTTCTTC.